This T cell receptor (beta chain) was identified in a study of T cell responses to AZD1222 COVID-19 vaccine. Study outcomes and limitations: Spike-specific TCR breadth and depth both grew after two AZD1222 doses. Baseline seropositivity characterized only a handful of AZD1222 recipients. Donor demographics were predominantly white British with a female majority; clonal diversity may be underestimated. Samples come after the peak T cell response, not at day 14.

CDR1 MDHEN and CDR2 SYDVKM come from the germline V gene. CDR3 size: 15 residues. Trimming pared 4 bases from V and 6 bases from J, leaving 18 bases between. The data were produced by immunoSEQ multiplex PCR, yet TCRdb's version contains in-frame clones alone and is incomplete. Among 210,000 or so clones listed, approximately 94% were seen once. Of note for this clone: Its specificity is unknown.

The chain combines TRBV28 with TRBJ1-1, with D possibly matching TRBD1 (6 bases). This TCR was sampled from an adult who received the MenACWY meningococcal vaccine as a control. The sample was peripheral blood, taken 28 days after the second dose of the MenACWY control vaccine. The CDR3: CASSSGQQIYPEAFF. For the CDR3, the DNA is TGTGCCAGCAGTTCAGGACAGCAGATTTATCCTGAAGCTTTCTTT.